This entry lists 19 T cell receptor beta chains sequenced from one sample in a study of control samples from healthy donors and cancer patients. Sequencing was performed with immunoSEQ multiplex PCR; in TCRdb, only in-frame clones are kept and a portion is missing. The sample consists of about 160,000 clones, about 94% of them appearing once. Sequenced sample: blood. The origin of the receptors is a woman in her thirties in good health.

The chain has TRBV28 and TRBJ2-1; 11 bases line up with TRBD2. V was clipped by 5 bases and J by 1 base; unmatched bases: 16. The CDR3 spans 20 residues. Germline V gene lookup returns CDR1 MDHEN and CDR2 SYDVKM. As DNA, the CDR3 is TGTGCCAGCAGTCCTGGGACGAGGCCGGGACTAGCGGAATCCTACAATGAGCAGTTCTTC. Protein: CASSPGTRPGLAESYNEQFF.

The chain uses TRBV7-9 and TRBJ1-2, with TRBD1 matching 9 bases. The CDR3 is made up of 15 amino acids. Unmatched junction bases numbered 8, after V lost 1 base and J lost 8 bases. Germline V gives CDR1 SEHNR, CDR2 FQNEAQ (reference sequence). In DNA form, the CDR3 reads TGTGCCAGCAGCTTAGAGCCACAGGGGGCGGGAGGCTACACCTTC. Translating it yields CASSLEPQGAGGYTF.

This sequence joins TRBV11-2 and TRBJ2-1, with D perhaps being TRBD1 or TRBD2 (5 bases each). This CDR3 region has 15 residues. V lost 5 bases and J lost 4, with 15 bases in between. CDR1 SGHAT and CDR2 FQNNGV come from the germline V gene. CDR3 amino acids: CASSRTGTQYNEQFF. In DNA form, the CDR3 reads TGTGCCAGCAGCCGTACCGGGACCCAGTACAATGAGCAGTTCTTC.

The J gene is TRBJ1-1, the V gene TRBV28, with D perhaps matching TRBD1 (5 bases). Germline values: CDR1 MDHEN, CDR2 SYDVKM. The CDR3 contains 15 residues. V lost 3 bases and J 7 bases, leaving 18 bases between the germline ends. The CDR3, as DNA: TGTGCCAGCAGTTTCGCCGGGGGGGAAAATGATGAAGCTTTCTTT. As protein: CASSFAGGENDEAFF.

This chain connects TRBV19 to TRBJ1-6; 10 bases are shared with TRBD1. CDR1 and CDR2 (germline): LNHDA, SQIVND (reference sequence). J gave up 10 bases and V 6 bases, and 9 bases lay outside the gene matches. This CDR3 contains 15 residues. The CDR3 is CASRTTGTGVSPLHF. The CDR3 region has the DNA TGTGCCAGTAGAACGACCGGGACAGGGGTCTCACCCCTCCACTTT.

This chain links TRBV4-1 with TRBJ2-4; the match to TRBD2 covers 8 bases. Germline V CDR1 and CDR2: MGHRA, YSYEKL. The CDR3 has 16 amino acids. The trim removed 2 bases at V and 8 bases at J, leaving 11 bases unmatched. The CDR3 is CASSQFLSGGKDIQYF. In nucleotides, the CDR3 is TGCGCCAGCAGCCAATTTCTTTCGGGAGGGAAGGACATTCAGTACTTC.

CDR3 region: CASSYSGTGLVDEQFF. The CDR3 nucleotides are TGTGCCAGCAGTTACAGCGGGACAGGTCTCGTCGATGAGCAGTTCTTC. V gene TRBV6-5 combines with J gene TRBJ2-1; a possible D gene is TRBD1 (8 bases). The CDR3 runs to 16 residues. Germline CDR1 and CDR2: MNHEY and SVGAGI. V gave up 2 bases and J gave up 8 bases, with 19 bases separating them.

The rearrangement joins TRBV24-1 to TRBJ2-1, with 11 bases lining up with TRBD1. J lost 7 bases, V lost 5 bases, and 6 bases had no gene match. The germline CDR1 and CDR2 sequences are KGHDR and SFDVKD. The CDR3 runs 15 residues. CDR3 region: CATSAGQGAGNEQFF. CDR3 DNA: TGTGCCACCAGTGCAGGACAGGGGGCCGGGAATGAGCAGTTCTTC.

The chain recombines TRBV4-3 with TRBJ1-1, with D possibly TRBD1 on 5 matching bases. CDR3 length: 13 residues. Trimming stripped 3 bases from V and 4 bases from J, with 9 bases between. Germline V gene lookup returns CDR1 LGHNA and CDR2 YSLEER. CDR3 nucleotide sequence: TGCGCCAGCAGCCAGTTAGACAGCACTGAAGCTTTCTTT. Translating it yields CASSQLDSTEAFF.

This clone was observed a handful of times. The chain links TRBV6-5 to TRBJ1-1; no clear D gene. V was clipped by 0 bases and J by 4 bases, with 12 bases between them. The CDR3 contains 15 residues. Germline-derived CDR1 and CDR2 are MNHEY and SVGAGI. The CDR3 DNA reads as TGTGCCAGCAGTTACTCGACTCTTGGAGGCACTGAAGCTTTCTTT. Encoded protein: CASSYSTLGGTEAFF.

The chain employs TRBV4-1 and TRBJ2-7; D is possibly TRBD1 (6 bases). Between the trimmed V and J ends, which lost 4 bases and 6 bases, there was a span of 16 bases. CDR1 and CDR2 (germline): MGHRA, YSYEKL. The CDR3 runs 14 residues. CDR3 residues: CASSRWDTPIEQYF. The CDR3 bases are TGCGCCAGCAGCCGGTGGGACACCCCGATCGAGCAGTACTTC.

The chain uses TRBV7-8 and TRBJ2-7; 11 bases match TRBD1. Germline loops: CDR1 SGHVS, CDR2 FQNEAQ. The V and J ends lost 5 bases and 6 bases, in that order; junction bases with no gene match: 9. This CDR3 spans 15 amino acids. The CDR3, as DNA: TGTGCCAGCAGCATCCGGACAGGGGGCAGGGGCGAGCAGTACTTC. Encoded protein: CASSIRTGGRGEQYF.

The J gene is TRBJ1-5, the V gene TRBV19, with D possibly matching TRBD1 (5 bases). The germline V gene encodes CDR1 LNHDA and CDR2 SQIVND (reference sequence). The length of the CDR3 is 14 residues. V was cut by 3 bases and J by 2 bases, with 8 bases left in between. The CDR3 reads CASSILGGNQPQHF. The CDR3 DNA follows: TGTGCCAGTAGTATTTTAGGGGGCAATCAGCCCCAGCATTTT.

On this clone: This same CDR3 is encoded by further DNA sequences in the sample. The CDR3 DNA reads as TGCGCCAGCAGCCCTAGCGGAAACACCGGGGAGCTGTTTTTT. Protein product: CASSPSGNTGELFF. V and J are TRBV4-3 and TRBJ2-2, with 7 bases matching TRBD2. The J segment lost 2 bases and the V segment lost 4 bases, leaving 1 base of the junction unmatched. The CDR3 runs 14 residues. The V gene's germline CDR1 is LGHNA and CDR2 YSLEER.

As concerns this clone: Other DNA variants within this sample encode the same CDR3. The genes are TRBV3-1 (or the pseudogene TRBV3-2) and TRBJ2-7; D remains unclear. The CDR3 has 12 amino acids. The V gene lost 0 bases and the J gene lost 1 base, with 1 base spanning the gap. Per the germline V gene, CDR1 is LGHDT and CDR2 is YNNKEL (reference sequence). CDR3 DNA sequence: TGTGCCAGCAGCCAAGAATCCTACGAGCAGTACTTC. This encodes CASSQESYEQYF.

The chain recombines TRBV4-1 with TRBJ2-1, with 7 bases aligning to TRBD2. The CDR3 totals 16 residues. Germline loops: CDR1 MGHRA, CDR2 YSYEKL. Trimming cost V 0 bases and J 7 bases; bases outside gene matches: 9. The CDR3 region is CASSQETSWTVNEQFF. CDR3 nucleotide sequence: TGCGCCAGCAGCCAAGAGACTAGCTGGACGGTGAATGAGCAGTTCTTC.

The gene calls are TRBV7-9 and TRBJ2-1; D is perhaps TRBD1 (7 bases). The CDR3 is made up of 14 amino acids. The V end was cut by 5 bases, the J end by 9 bases, with 17 bases between. Per the germline V gene, CDR1 is SEHNR and CDR2 is FQNEAQ (reference sequence). The DNA for the CDR3 is TGTGCCAGCAGCCGCAACAGGGGAGGAGGTGAGCAGTTCTTC. The encoded protein is CASSRNRGGGEQFF.

This clone appeared once. The chain links TRBV5-1 to TRBJ1-1; D not resolved. Germline-derived CDR1 and CDR2 are SGHRS and YFSETQ. Trimming removed 0 bases from V and 8 bases from J, with 11 bases in between. The CDR3 is 13 amino acids. In DNA, the CDR3 is TGCGCCAGCAGCTTGGCCCCGGATACGGAAGCTTTCTTT. As protein: CASSLAPDTEAFF.

The V call is TRBV13, the J call TRBJ1-4, with D perhaps matching TRBD1 (5 bases). The CDR3 contains 12 residues. The germline gives CDR1 PRHDT, CDR2 FYEKMQ (reference sequence). V lost 8 bases and J 7 bases, leaving 11 bases between the germline ends. The CDR3: CASRQGSEKLFF. CDR3 in DNA: TGTGCCAGCCGCCAGGGATCTGAAAAACTGTTTTTT.